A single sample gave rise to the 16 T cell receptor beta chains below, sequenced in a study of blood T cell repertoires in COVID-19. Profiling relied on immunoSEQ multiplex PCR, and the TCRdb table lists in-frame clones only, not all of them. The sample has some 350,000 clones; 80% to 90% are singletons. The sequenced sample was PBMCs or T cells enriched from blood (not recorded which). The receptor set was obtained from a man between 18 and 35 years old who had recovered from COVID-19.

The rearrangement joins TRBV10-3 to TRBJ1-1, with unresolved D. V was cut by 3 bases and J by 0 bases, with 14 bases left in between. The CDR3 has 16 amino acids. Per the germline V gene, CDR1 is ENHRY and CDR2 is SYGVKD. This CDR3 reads CAISDEAFIMNTEAFF. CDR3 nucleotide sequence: TGTGCCATCAGTGACGAGGCGTTCATTATGAACACTGAAGCTTTCTTT.

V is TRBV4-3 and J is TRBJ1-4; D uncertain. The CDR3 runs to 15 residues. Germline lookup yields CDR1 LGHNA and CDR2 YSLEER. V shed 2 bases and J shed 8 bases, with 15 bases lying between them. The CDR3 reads CASSQSEASREKLFF. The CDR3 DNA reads TGCGCCAGCAGCCAATCTGAAGCTTCGCGAGAAAAACTGTTTTTT.

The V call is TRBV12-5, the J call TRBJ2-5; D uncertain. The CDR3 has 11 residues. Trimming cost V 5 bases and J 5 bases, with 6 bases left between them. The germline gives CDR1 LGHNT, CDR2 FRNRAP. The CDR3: CASGIGETQYF. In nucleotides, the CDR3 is TGTGCTAGTGGTATCGGGGAGACCCAGTACTTC.

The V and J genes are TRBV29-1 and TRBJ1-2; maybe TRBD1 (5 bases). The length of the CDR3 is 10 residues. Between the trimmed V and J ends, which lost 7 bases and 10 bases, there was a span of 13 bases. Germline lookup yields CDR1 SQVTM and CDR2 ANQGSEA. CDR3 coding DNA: TGCAGCGGTGGACCGGGGGACTACACCTTC. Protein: CSGGPGDYTF.

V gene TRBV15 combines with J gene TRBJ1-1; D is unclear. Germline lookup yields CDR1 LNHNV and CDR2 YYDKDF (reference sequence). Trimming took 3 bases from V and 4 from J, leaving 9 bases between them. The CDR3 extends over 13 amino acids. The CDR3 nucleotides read TGTGCCACCAGCAGTCAACGGGGCACTGAAGCTTTCTTT. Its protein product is CATSSQRGTEAFF.

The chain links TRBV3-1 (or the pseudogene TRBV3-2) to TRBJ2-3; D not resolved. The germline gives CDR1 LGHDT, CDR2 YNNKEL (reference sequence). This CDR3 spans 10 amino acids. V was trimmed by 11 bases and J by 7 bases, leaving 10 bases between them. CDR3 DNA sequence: TGTGCCGTCGTAGTGAATACGCAGTATTTT. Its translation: CAVVVNTQYF.

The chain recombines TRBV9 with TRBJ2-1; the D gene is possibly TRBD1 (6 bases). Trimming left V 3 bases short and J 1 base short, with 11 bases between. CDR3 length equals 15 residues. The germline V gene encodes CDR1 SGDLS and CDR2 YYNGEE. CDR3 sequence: CASSGGGQSYNEQFF. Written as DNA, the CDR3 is TGTGCCAGCAGCGGAGGGGGACAATCCTACAATGAGCAGTTCTTC.

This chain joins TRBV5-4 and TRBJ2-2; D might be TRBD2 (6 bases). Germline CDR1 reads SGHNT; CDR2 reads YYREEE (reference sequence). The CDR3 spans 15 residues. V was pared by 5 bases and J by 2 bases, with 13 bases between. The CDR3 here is CASRNSGSNTGELFF. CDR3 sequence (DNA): TGTGCCAGCAGAAACTCCGGGAGTAACACCGGGGAGCTGTTTTTT.

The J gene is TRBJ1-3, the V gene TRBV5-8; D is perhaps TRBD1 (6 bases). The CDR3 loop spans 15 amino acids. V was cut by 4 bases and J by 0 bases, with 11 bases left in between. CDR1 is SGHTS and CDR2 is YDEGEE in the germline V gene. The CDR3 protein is CASSPGQSSGNTIYF. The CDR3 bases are TGTGCCAGCAGCCCAGGACAGAGCTCTGGAAACACCATATATTTT.

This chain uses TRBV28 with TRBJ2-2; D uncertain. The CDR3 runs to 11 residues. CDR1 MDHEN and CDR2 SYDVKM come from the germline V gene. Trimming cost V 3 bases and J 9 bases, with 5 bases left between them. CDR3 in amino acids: CASSFIRELFF. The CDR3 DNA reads TGTGCCAGCAGTTTTATCCGGGAGCTGTTTTTT.

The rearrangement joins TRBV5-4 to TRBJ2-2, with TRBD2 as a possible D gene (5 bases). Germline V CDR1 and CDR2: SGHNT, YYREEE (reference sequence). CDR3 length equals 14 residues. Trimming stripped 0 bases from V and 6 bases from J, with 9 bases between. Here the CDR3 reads CASSLAGMPGELFF. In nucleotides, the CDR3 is TGTGCCAGCAGCTTGGCGGGGATGCCCGGGGAGCTGTTTTTT.

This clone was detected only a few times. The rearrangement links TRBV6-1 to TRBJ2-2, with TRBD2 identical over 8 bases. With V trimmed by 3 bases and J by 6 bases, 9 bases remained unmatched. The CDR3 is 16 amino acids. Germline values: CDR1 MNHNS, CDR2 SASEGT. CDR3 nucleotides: TGTGCCAGCAGTGATAGAGCGGGAGTGGTATCCGGGGAGCTGTTTTTT. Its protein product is CASSDRAGVVSGELFF.

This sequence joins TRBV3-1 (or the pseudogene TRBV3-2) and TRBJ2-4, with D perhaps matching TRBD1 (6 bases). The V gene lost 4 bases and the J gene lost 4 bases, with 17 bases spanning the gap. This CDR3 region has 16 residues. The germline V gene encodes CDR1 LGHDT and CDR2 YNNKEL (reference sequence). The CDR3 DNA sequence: TGTGCCAGCAGCCCCACGGGCGCAGGGACAAAAAACATTCAGTACTTC. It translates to CASSPTGAGTKNIQYF.

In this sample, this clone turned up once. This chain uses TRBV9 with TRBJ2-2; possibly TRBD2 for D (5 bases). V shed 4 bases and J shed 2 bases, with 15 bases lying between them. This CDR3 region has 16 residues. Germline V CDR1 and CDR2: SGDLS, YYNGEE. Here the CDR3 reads CASSPRASRNTGELFF. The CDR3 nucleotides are TGTGCCAGCAGCCCCCGGGCTAGCCGAAACACCGGGGAGCTGTTTTTT.

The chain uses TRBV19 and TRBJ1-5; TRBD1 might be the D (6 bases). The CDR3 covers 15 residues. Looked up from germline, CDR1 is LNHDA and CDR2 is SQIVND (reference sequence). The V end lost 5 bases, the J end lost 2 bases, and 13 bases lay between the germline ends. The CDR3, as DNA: TGTGCCAGTAGTCGAAGCAGACAGGGCAATCAGCCCCAGCATTTT. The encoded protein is CASSRSRQGNQPQHF.

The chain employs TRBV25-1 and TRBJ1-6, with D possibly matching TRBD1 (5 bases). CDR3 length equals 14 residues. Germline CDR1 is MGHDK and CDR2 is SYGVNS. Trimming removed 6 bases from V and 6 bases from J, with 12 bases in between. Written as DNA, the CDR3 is TGTGCCAGCAGCGCTCCTAGGGGTAATTCACCCCTCCACTTT. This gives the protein CASSAPRGNSPLHF.